This T cell receptor (beta chain) was sequenced for a study of tumor-infiltrating lymphocytes in primary liver carcinoma. The authors made TCR beta cDNA from approximately 490 ng total RNA with a constant-region primer. The TCR beta library was amplified through three nested multiplex PCR rounds in a modified ARM-PCR procedure. Amplification in the first two PCR rounds was performed using TRBV1-TRBV30 forward primers and a C-beta reverse primer for about 10 cycles each. Each CDR3 protein is one row after TCRdb ran MiXCR on the multiplex PCR reads. The data show about 120,000 distinct CDR3 sequences, with 55% to 70% seen just once and over 6.5% held by the top ten. The source material, 20-30 mg of unsorted bulk tissue, was used to co-extract RNA and DNA. This CDR3 is built from 18 residues. Germline values: CDR1 SGHRS, CDR2 YFSETQ. Notes on this clonotype: One end of the junction does not line up with germline, which may come from a read error.

The clonotype originates from a woman in her sixties or seventies with primary liver carcinoma and hepatitis B virus infection. The chain uses TRBV5-1 and TRBJ2-2, with 9 bases fitting TRBD1. The sample was tumor-adjacent normal liver tissue. The CDR3 DNA follows: TGCGCAAGCAGCTTGGGTCACCGGGACAGGGTCCTGACCGGGGAGCTGTTTTTT. Translated, it gives CASSLGHRDRVLTGELFF.